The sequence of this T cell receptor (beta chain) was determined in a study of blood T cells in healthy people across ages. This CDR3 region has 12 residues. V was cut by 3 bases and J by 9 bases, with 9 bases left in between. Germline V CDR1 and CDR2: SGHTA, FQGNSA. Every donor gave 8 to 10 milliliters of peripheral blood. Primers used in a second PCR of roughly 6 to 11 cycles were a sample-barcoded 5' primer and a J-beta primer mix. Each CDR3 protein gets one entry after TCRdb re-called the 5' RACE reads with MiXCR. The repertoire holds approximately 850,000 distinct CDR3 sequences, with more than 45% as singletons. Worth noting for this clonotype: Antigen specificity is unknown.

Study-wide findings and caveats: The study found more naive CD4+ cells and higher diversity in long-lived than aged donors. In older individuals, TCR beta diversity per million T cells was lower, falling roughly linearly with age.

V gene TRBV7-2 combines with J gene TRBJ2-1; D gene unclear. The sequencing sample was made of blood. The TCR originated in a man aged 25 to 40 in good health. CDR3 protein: CASSFPWGEQFF. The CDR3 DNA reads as TGTGCCAGCAGCTTCCCGTGGGGTGAGCAGTTCTTC.